These 6 T cell receptor beta chains were sequenced from one sample in a study of T cell repertoires in aging, cancer and after chemotherapy. Rearranged V-D-J TRB sequences were amplified with a mixed TRB-A/B primer pool. MiXCR, applied by TCRdb to the multiplex PCR reads, yields one record per CDR3 protein. Here the sample spans over a thousand distinct CDR3 sequences, 55% to 70% being singletons. TCR beta rearrangements were amplified from peripheral blood genomic DNA. Sequencing input: blood. The source is a human donor with a blood cancer.

The chain has TRBV19 and TRBJ2-7; D is ambiguous. Germline-derived CDR1 and CDR2 are LNHDA and SQIVND (reference sequence). The length of the CDR3 is 16 residues. Between the trimmed V and J ends, which lost 0 bases and 7 bases, there was a span of 19 bases. The DNA for the CDR3 is TGTGCCAGTAGTATAGATTGGTCGCTAGTGGGTCGGGAGCAGTACTTC. Translated: CASSIDWSLVGREQYF.

The chain combines TRBV7-2 with TRBJ1-2; 7 bases align to TRBD1. CDR3 length: 13 residues. Germline values: CDR1 SGHTA, CDR2 FQGNSA. V was pared by 4 bases and J by 7 bases, with 6 bases of the junction left unmatched. The CDR3 DNA is TGTGCCAGCAGCTCCAGGGGGACCCCTGGCTACACCTTC. This encodes CASSSRGTPGYTF.

This chain joins TRBV15 and TRBJ1-1, with D hard to call. CDR1 and CDR2 (germline): LNHNV, YYDKDF (reference sequence). The CDR3 length is 11 residues. The germline V and J ends were trimmed by 8 bases and 1 base, with 5 bases remaining between them. CDR3 sequence: CATQANTEAFF. CDR3 sequence (DNA): TGTGCCACCCAGGCGAACACTGAAGCTTTCTTT.

V is TRBV27 and J is TRBJ2-1, with 7 bases fitting TRBD2. The CDR3 totals 16 residues. The V segment lost 1 base and the J segment 7 bases; nucleotides outside the gene matches: 10. CDR1 MNHEY and CDR2 SMNVEV come from the germline V gene (reference sequence). Here the CDR3 reads CASSLYRLAGLNEQFF. DNA for the CDR3: TGTGCCAGCAGTTTATATAGACTAGCAGGACTAAATGAGCAGTTCTTC.

This clonotype was seen only a few times. V usage is TRBV11-1 and J usage is TRBJ1-1; D not certain. The length of the CDR3 is 15 residues. Germline CDR1 and CDR2: SGHAT and FQDESV (reference sequence). V was shortened by 2 bases and J by 5 bases, with 15 bases between the two germline ends. The CDR3 sequence: CASSLMEGGWTEAFF. Written as DNA, the CDR3 is TGTGCCAGCAGCTTAATGGAGGGAGGGTGGACTGAAGCTTTCTTT.

This rearrangement joins TRBV6-1 to TRBJ2-7; tentative D call: TRBD2 (7 bases). CDR1 and CDR2 (germline): MNHNS, SASEGT. V was trimmed by 7 bases and J by 8 bases, leaving 21 bases between them. The CDR3 is made up of 14 amino acids. The CDR3 protein is CASTPSGKGVKQYF. The CDR3 DNA sequence: TGTGCCAGCACCCCTAGCGGCAAGGGGGTAAAGCAGTACTTC.